The clone carrying this T cell receptor beta chain was recorded a few times. The repertoire was sequenced with immunoSEQ multiplex PCR; TCRdb's copy has only in-frame clones and lacks some. The sample lists some 41,000 clones, approximately 91% seen once, with about 0.42% in the top ten. V was pared by 2 bases and J by 3 bases, with 12 bases between. CDR1 MDHEN and CDR2 SYDVKM come from the germline V gene. CDR3 length: 15 residues. The sample originates from a study of T cell changes during pregnancy in multiple sclerosis. This chain joins TRBV28 and TRBJ2-3; TRBD1 might be the D (5 bases). The receptor was derived from a female donor in good health, enrolled as a control in a pregnancy study. The sample was CD4+ T cells from peripheral blood mononuclear cells, taken in the third trimester of pregnancy. The CDR3 reads CASSLGQGRTDTQYF. In nucleotides, the CDR3 is TGTGCCAGCAGTTTAGGGCAGGGAAGAACAGATACGCAGTATTTT.